These 28 T cell receptor beta chains originate from one sample sequenced in a study of spatial heterogeneity in lung cancer. The sample's time point: blood at routine non-recurrence follow-up after resection. Without sorting, whole RNA was sequenced from tumor, nontumor lung or frozen PBMC. TCRdb re-analysed the 5' RACE reads in MiXCR, keeping a single row per CDR3 protein. The table lists around 120,000 distinct CDR3 sequences, over 9% of them singletons. Material: PBMCs, obtained at follow-up. These receptors were obtained from a male donor with early-stage non-small cell lung cancer.

This chain connects TRBV5-1 to TRBJ1-1; 9 nucleotides agree with TRBD1. Germline values: CDR1 SGHRS, CDR2 YFSETQ. The junction had 12 bases not matched to a gene; V was cut back by 2 bases and J by 1 base. CDR3 length equals 18 residues. The CDR3 spells CASSFTSGTGHQNTEAFF. The CDR3, as DNA: TGCGCCAGCAGCTTCACATCCGGGACAGGGCATCAGAACACTGAAGCTTTCTTT.

This clonotype was observed at least ten times. V is TRBV4-1 and J is TRBJ2-7, with 12 bases fitting TRBD2. This CDR3 has 17 residues. J lost 2 bases, V lost 2 bases, and 7 bases had no gene match. CDR1 MGHRA and CDR2 YSYEKL come from the germline V gene. The CDR3 DNA sequence: TGCGCCAGCAGCCAAAGGACTGGACTAGCGGGGACCTACGAGCAGTACTTC. Its translation: CASSQRTGLAGTYEQYF.

V is TRBV3-1 and J is TRBJ2-5; 10 positions match TRBD1. Germline V gene sequence: CDR1 LGHDT, CDR2 YNNKEL (reference sequence). CDR3 size: 16 residues. V was clipped by 3 bases and J by 5 bases; unmatched bases: 9. The CDR3 spells CASSHAMTGGTETQYF. In nucleotides, the CDR3 is TGTGCCAGCAGCCATGCAATGACAGGGGGCACGGAGACCCAGTACTTC.

This clonotype was detected only a few times. The chain links TRBV20-1 to TRBJ2-5, with 12 positions matching TRBD2. The CDR3 is 16 residues long. Germline-derived CDR1 and CDR2 are DFQATT and SNEGSKA (reference sequence). The V segment lost 3 bases and the J segment 2 bases; nucleotides outside the gene matches: 7. The CDR3 loop is CSASPLAGGNQETQYF. For the CDR3, the DNA is TGCAGTGCTAGCCCACTAGCGGGGGGCAATCAAGAGACCCAGTACTTC.

This clonotype was recorded many times. The gene calls are TRBV29-1 and TRBJ2-7, with D possibly matching TRBD2 (6 bases). CDR3 length: 14 amino acids. Germline-derived CDR1 and CDR2 are SQVTM and ANQGSEA. Trimming removed 4 bases at V and 0 bases at J, with 13 bases between. The CDR3 loop reads CSVGAGSFSYEQYF. CDR3 nucleotide sequence: TGCAGCGTTGGGGCGGGAAGTTTCTCCTACGAGCAGTACTTC.

This clonotype was seen many times. This chain links TRBV10-3 with TRBJ2-7; no reliable D call. V gave up 4 bases and J gave up 0 bases, with 19 bases separating them. The CDR3 runs 17 residues. In germline, CDR1 is ENHRY, CDR2 SYGVKD. The CDR3 is CAISGPGRMESSYEQYF. The CDR3 nucleotides are TGTGCCATCAGTGGCCCCGGCCGGATGGAGAGCTCCTACGAGCAGTACTTC.

This clonotype was observed a handful of times. The chain employs TRBV10-3 and TRBJ2-7; the match to TRBD1 covers 9 bases. Germline CDR1 ENHRY, CDR2 SYGVKD. V gave up 0 bases and J gave up 7 bases; unmatched junction bases: 13. The CDR3 is 17 amino acids. The DNA for the CDR3 is TGTGCCATCAGTGAGTCAACGTTGGGACAGGGTTTGGGGGAGCAGTACTTC. Amino acids: CAISESTLGQGLGEQYF.

This clonotype was seen at least ten times. The chain combines TRBV30 with TRBJ2-5; weak D call: TRBD1 (6 bases). Germline-derived CDR1 and CDR2 are GTSNPN and SVGIG (reference sequence). This CDR3 is built from 14 residues. V was trimmed by 0 bases and J by 4 bases, leaving 12 bases between them. The CDR3 is CAWSVGGFGETQYF. DNA for the CDR3: TGTGCCTGGAGTGTAGGGGGTTTTGGAGAGACCCAGTACTTC.

This clonotype was observed a few times. V gene TRBV6-6 combines with J gene TRBJ1-4, with D uncertain. With 5 bases removed from V and 0 bases from J, the gap between germline ends came to 16 bases. The CDR3 has 17 residues. The V gene's germline CDR1 is MNHNY and CDR2 SVGAGI (reference sequence). In DNA form, the CDR3 reads TGTGCCAGCAGTCCTACCGCGGGCCCCGCAACTAATGAAAAACTGTTTTTT. Translating gives CASSPTAGPATNEKLFF.

This clonotype was seen more than once but under ten times. V and J are TRBV3-1 and TRBJ2-1; 10 bases align to TRBD1. J gave up 4 bases and V 5 bases, and 5 bases lay outside the gene matches. CDR1 and CDR2 from the germline V gene are LGHDT and YNNKEL (reference sequence). The CDR3 contains 15 residues. CDR3 nucleotides: TGTGCCAGCAGCACCGGACAGGGGGAATACAATGAGCAGTTCTTC. This codes for CASSTGQGEYNEQFF.

This rearrangement joins TRBV5-6 to TRBJ2-5; D remains unclear. Germline lookup yields CDR1 SGHDT and CDR2 YYEEEE. The V end lost 4 bases, the J end lost 1 base, and 17 bases lay between the germline ends. This CDR3 comprises 16 residues. CDR3 amino acids: CASSLAVGRFQETQYF. CDR3 DNA: TGTGCCAGCAGCCTCGCCGTAGGCCGATTCCAAGAGACCCAGTACTTC.

This clonotype was observed many times. CDR3 bases: TGTGCCAGCACCTTAGGGAACACCATATATTTT. Its translation: CASTLGNTIYF. This sequence joins TRBV12-3 or TRBV12-4 and TRBJ1-3; D ambiguous. This CDR3 spans 11 amino acids. Trimming stripped 7 bases from V and 7 bases from J, with 8 bases between.

The chain is built from TRBV19 and TRBJ1-5, with unresolved D. V lost 6 bases and J 0 bases, leaving 12 bases between the germline ends. The germline V gene has CDR1 LNHDA and CDR2 SQIVND (reference sequence). The CDR3 has 15 amino acids. CDR3 sequence: CASRTGVNSNQPQHF. The CDR3 nucleotides read TGTGCCAGTAGAACGGGCGTAAATAGCAATCAGCCCCAGCATTTT.

V is TRBV19 and J is TRBJ1-6; tentatively, D is TRBD1 (5 bases). Trimming left V 1 base short and J 9 bases short, with 13 bases between. CDR1 is LNHDA and CDR2 is SQIVND in the germline V gene (reference sequence). The CDR3 has 15 amino acids. The CDR3 nucleotides read TGTGCCAGTAGTATAGGACAGCCCGGGATTTCACCCCTCCACTTT. Translation gives CASSIGQPGISPLHF.

This clonotype was seen more than once but under ten times. The chain carries TRBV18 and TRBJ1-5, with D possibly being TRBD1 (5 bases). Trimming stripped 2 bases from V and 2 bases from J, with 7 bases between. CDR1 and CDR2 from the germline V gene are KGHSH and LQKENI. This CDR3 has 14 amino acids. The CDR3 DNA follows: TGTGCCAGCTCACCAGGGACGGGCAATCAGCCCCAGCATTTT. This sequence encodes CASSPGTGNQPQHF.

In this sample, this clonotype turned up many times. This chain joins TRBV10-1 and TRBJ2-1; D possibly corresponds to TRBD2 (6 bases). This CDR3 has 14 residues. The V end was cut by 5 bases, the J end by 3 bases, with 11 bases between. Germline CDR1 and CDR2: WNHNN and SYGVQD (reference sequence). CDR3 in DNA: TGCGCCAGCAGTCCCGGGACTGACTACAATGAGCAGTTCTTC. It translates to CASSPGTDYNEQFF.

Only a few counts were recorded for this clonotype. The chain links TRBV27 to TRBJ1-4, with TRBD1 as a possible D gene (5 bases). The V end was cut by 6 bases, the J end by 7 bases, with 12 bases between. The CDR3 is made up of 13 amino acids. CDR1 is MNHEY, CDR2 SMNVEV, per germline (reference sequence). CDR3 loop: CASRGGTGEKLFF. CDR3 sequence (DNA): TGTGCCAGCAGGGGGGGGACGGGTGAAAAACTGTTTTTT.

In this sample, this clonotype turned up a few times. V usage is TRBV6-6 and J usage is TRBJ2-2; D ambiguous. In germline, CDR1 is MNHNY, CDR2 SVGAGI (reference sequence). The CDR3 is 14 residues long. V was shortened by 6 bases and J by 4 bases, with 12 bases between the two germline ends. The CDR3 bases are TGTGCCAGCAGGCCCGCACAGAGCACCGGGGAGCTGTTTTTT. Translated, it gives CASRPAQSTGELFF.

The chain carries TRBV5-1 and TRBJ1-1; no clear D. The CDR3 spans 13 residues. Germline CDR1 and CDR2: SGHRS and YFSETQ. Trimming shortened V by 4 bases and J by 4 bases, and 11 bases separated the two germline ends. The CDR3 here is CASSLSYPTEAFF. CDR3 DNA sequence: TGCGCCAGCAGCCTCAGCTACCCCACTGAAGCTTTCTTT. The whole variable domain, filled in from reference TRBV5-1 and TRBJ1-1, reads KAGVTQTPRYLIKTRGQQVTLSCSPISGHRSVSWYQQTPGQGLQFLFEYFSETQRNKGNFPGRFSGRQFSNSRSEMNVSTLELGDSALYLCASSLSYPTEAFFGQGTRLTVV.

This chain connects TRBV20-1 to TRBJ2-3; D is perhaps TRBD1 (5 bases). Germline values: CDR1 DFQATT, CDR2 SNEGSKA (reference sequence). V lost 7 bases and J 2 bases, leaving 19 bases between the germline ends. The CDR3 is made up of 15 amino acids. CDR3 protein: CSGTPWAGSTDTQYF. DNA of the CDR3: TGCAGTGGAACCCCCTGGGCAGGGTCCACAGATACGCAGTATTTT.

The chain is built from TRBV5-1 and TRBJ2-5; D uncertain. V was cut by 2 bases and J by 1 base, with 9 bases left in between. CDR3 length equals 14 residues. Per germline, CDR1 SGHRS and CDR2 YFSETQ. CDR3 sequence (DNA): TGCGCCAGCAGCTTCGGAGATGCCCAAGAGACCCAGTACTTC. It codes for CASSFGDAQETQYF.

This clonotype has more than one count but fewer than ten. V gene TRBV2 combines with J gene TRBJ2-5, with 8 bases matching TRBD1. J was trimmed by 1 base and V by 9 bases; bases with no gene match: 10. This CDR3 region has 15 residues. Germline values: CDR1 SNHLY, CDR2 FYNNEI. The CDR3 DNA reads TGTGCCAGTAAACCGGGACAGGCCCTCCAAGAGACCCAGTACTTC. The encoded protein is CASKPGQALQETQYF.

The chain uses TRBV27 and TRBJ1-5; TRBD1 aligns across 8 bases. J gave up 3 bases and V 8 bases, and 6 bases lay outside the gene matches. This CDR3 is built from 14 residues. Germline CDR1 is MNHEY and CDR2 is SMNVEV (reference sequence). The CDR3 coding sequence is TGTGCCAGCGGATTACAGGGGGACAATCAGCCCCAGCATTTT. It translates to CASGLQGDNQPQHF.

This clonotype came up a few times. The CDR3 protein is CASSSLAGMLLTGELFF. The DNA of the CDR3 is TGTGCCAGCAGCTCTTTAGCGGGAATGCTTCTCACCGGGGAGCTGTTTTTT. This chain uses TRBV11-2 with TRBJ2-2; 8 bases align to TRBD2. CDR3 length: 17 amino acids. Germline assignment: CDR1 SGHAT and CDR2 FQNNGV. The V gene end was trimmed by 4 bases and the J gene end by 4 bases; junction bases not matched to a gene: 11.

The chain carries TRBV6-5 and TRBJ1-3; D uncertain. Germline V CDR1 and CDR2: MNHEY, SVGAGI. The germline V and J ends were trimmed by 6 bases and 0 bases, with 12 bases remaining between them. This CDR3 comprises 15 residues. This CDR3 reads CASRADGYSGNTIYF. CDR3 in DNA: TGTGCCAGCAGGGCTGACGGCTACTCTGGAAACACCATATATTTT.

This clonotype was observed many times. V usage is TRBV4-1 and J usage is TRBJ1-5; D gene unclear. Germline values: CDR1 MGHRA, CDR2 YSYEKL. Between the trimmed V and J ends, which lost 0 bases and 0 bases, there was a span of 3 bases. The CDR3 extends over 14 amino acids. DNA of the CDR3: TGCGCCAGCAGCCAAGATTATAGCAATCAGCCCCAGCATTTT. Translating it yields CASSQDYSNQPQHF.

This clonotype showed up many times. The rearrangement uses TRBV7-2 and TRBJ2-1; D might be TRBD1 (7 bases). The CDR3 runs to 13 residues. Germline V lookup: CDR1 SGHTA, CDR2 FQGNSA. V lost 4 bases, J lost 7 bases, and 11 bases lay in between. The CDR3 sequence: CASSSTGRNEQFF. For the CDR3, the DNA is TGTGCCAGCAGCTCGACAGGGAGGAATGAGCAGTTCTTC.

The chain has TRBV3-1 and TRBJ2-2, with no clear D. This CDR3 has 14 amino acids. V was clipped by 1 base and J by 3 bases, with 6 bases between them. Germline assignment: CDR1 LGHDT and CDR2 YNNKEL (reference sequence). The CDR3, as DNA: TGTGCCAGCAGCCAAGGAACGGACACCGGGGAGCTGTTTTTT. This sequence encodes CASSQGTDTGELFF.